This is a list of T cell receptor beta chains from one sample in a study of blood T cell repertoires in COVID-19. Profiled with immunoSEQ multiplex PCR; TCRdb holds only in-frame clones, not every one. The sample has tens of thousands of clones, roughly 90% seen once. The sequenced sample was peripheral blood. The receptors stem from a man between 45 and 60 years old with COVID-19, enrolled during active disease. The CDR3 runs from the conserved cysteine through the conserved F or W. D genes are given only for firm matches. Clone size is not always given. Where it is, it says once, few, many or a class for expanded clones.

v_gene: TRBV4-1; d_gene: TRBD2; j_gene: TRBJ2-3; abundance: -; CDR3aa: CASSQFTGAGEQYF; CDR3nt: TGCGCCAGCAGCCAATTCACCGGGGCGGGGGAGCAGTATTTT
v_gene: TRBV24-1; d_gene: -; j_gene: TRBJ2-3; abundance: -; CDR3aa: CATSDFQETSTDTQYF; CDR3nt: TGTGCCACCAGTGATTTTCAGGAAACTAGCACAGATACGCAGTATTTT
v_gene: TRBV2; d_gene: TRBD1; j_gene: TRBJ1-6; abundance: -; CDR3aa: CASRGQGAKSPLHF; CDR3nt: TGTGCCAGCAGAGGACAGGGGGCTAAATCACCCCTCCACTTT
v_gene: TRBV11-2; d_gene: -; j_gene: TRBJ2-5; abundance: once; CDR3aa: CASSLRLETQYF; CDR3nt: TGTGCCAGCAGCTTACGGTTGGAGACCCAGTACTTC
v_gene: TRBV4-1; d_gene: -; j_gene: TRBJ2-2; abundance: -; CDR3aa: CASSQPQATGELFF; CDR3nt: TGCGCCAGCAGCCAACCACAGGCCACCGGGGAGCTGTTTTTT
v_gene: TRBV6-5; d_gene: -; j_gene: TRBJ1-6; abundance: -; CDR3aa: CASIPKSSYNSPLHF; CDR3nt: TGTGCCAGCATCCCCAAGAGCTCCTATAATTCACCCCTCCACTTT
v_gene: TRBV5-1; d_gene: TRBD1; j_gene: TRBJ1-2; abundance: -; CDR3aa: CASSLGQNYGYTF; CDR3nt: TGCGCCAGCAGCCTGGGACAGAACTATGGCTACACCTTC
v_gene: TRBV3-1/TRBV3-2; d_gene: TRBD1; j_gene: TRBJ1-2; abundance: -; CDR3aa: CASSAHRDRAYGYTF; CDR3nt: TGTGCCAGCAGCGCACACCGGGACAGGGCCTATGGCTACACCTTC
v_gene: TRBV7-9; d_gene: -; j_gene: TRBJ2-6; abundance: -; CDR3aa: CASSLVPGEGANVLTF; CDR3nt: TGTGCCAGCAGCTTAGTTCCGGGGGAAGGGGCCAACGTCCTGACTTTC
v_gene: TRBV30; d_gene: -; j_gene: TRBJ1-1; abundance: once; CDR3aa: CAWREDRIGNTEAFF; CDR3nt: TGTGCCTGGAGGGAAGACAGGATTGGAAACACTGAAGCTTTCTTT
v_gene: TRBV24-1; d_gene: -; j_gene: TRBJ1-2; abundance: once; CDR3aa: CATSDPTAGDSGYTF; CDR3nt: TGTGCCACCAGTGATCCGACTGCAGGGGATTCTGGCTACACCTTC